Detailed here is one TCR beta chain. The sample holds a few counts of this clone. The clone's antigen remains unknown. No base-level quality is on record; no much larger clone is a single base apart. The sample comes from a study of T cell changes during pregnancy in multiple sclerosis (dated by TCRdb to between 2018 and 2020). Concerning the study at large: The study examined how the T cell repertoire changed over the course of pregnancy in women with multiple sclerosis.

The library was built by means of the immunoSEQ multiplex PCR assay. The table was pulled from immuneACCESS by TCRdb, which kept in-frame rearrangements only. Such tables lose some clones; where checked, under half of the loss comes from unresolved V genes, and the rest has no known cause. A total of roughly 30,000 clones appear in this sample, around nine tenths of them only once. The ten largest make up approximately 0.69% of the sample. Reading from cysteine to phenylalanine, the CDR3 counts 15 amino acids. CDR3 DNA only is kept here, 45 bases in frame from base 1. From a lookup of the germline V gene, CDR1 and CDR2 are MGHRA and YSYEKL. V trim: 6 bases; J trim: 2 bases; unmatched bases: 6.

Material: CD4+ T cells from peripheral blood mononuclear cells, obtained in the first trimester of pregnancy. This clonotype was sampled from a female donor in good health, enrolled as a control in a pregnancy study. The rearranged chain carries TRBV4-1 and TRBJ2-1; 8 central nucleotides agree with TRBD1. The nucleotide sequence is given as TGCGCCAGCAGGTCGGACAGGGAAACCTACAATGAGCAGTTCTTC. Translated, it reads CASRSDRETYNEQFF.